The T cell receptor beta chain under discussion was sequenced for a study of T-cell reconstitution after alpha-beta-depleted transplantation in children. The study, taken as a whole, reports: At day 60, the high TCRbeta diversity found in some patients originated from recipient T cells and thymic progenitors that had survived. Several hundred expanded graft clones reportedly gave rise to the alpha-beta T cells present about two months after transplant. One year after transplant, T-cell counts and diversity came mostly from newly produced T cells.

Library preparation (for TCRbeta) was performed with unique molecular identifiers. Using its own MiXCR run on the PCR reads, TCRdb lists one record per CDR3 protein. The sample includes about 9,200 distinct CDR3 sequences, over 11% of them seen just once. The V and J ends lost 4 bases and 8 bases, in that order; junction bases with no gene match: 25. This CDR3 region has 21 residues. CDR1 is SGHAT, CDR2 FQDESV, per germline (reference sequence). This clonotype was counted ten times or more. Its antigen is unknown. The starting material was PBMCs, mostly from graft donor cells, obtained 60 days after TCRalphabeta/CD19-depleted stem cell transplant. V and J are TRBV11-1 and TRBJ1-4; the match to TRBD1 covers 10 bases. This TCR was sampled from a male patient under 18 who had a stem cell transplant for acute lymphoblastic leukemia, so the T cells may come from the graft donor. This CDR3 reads CASSSPSSRDRGRETREKLFF. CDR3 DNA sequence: TGTGCCAGCAGCTCACCCTCCAGCCGGGACAGGGGTCGGGAAACGCGGGAAAAACTGTTTTTT.